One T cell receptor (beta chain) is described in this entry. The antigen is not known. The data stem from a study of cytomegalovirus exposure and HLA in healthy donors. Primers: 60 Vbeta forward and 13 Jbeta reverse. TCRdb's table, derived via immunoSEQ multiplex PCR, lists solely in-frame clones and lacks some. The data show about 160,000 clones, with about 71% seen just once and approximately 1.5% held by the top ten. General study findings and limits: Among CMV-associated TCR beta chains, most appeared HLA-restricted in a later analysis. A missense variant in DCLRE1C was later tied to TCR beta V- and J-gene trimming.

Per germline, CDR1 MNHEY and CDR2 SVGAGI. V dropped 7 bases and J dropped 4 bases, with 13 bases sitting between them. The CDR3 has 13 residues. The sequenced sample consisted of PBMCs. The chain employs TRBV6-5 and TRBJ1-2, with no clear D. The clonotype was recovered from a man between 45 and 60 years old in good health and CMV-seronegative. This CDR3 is CASTPATGYGYTF. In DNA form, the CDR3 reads TGTGCCAGCACTCCGGCGACGGGCTATGGCTACACCTTC.